Sequencing of this T cell receptor (beta chain) was carried out in a study of shared clonotypes between healthy human individuals. Study-wide results and limits: Sampling was confined to blood; repertoires within tissues likely differ. Despite large depth, sorted-subset datasets appeared incompletely sequenced.

The split of CD4+ cells yielded CD45RA+ naive and CD45RA-negative memory subsets. The trim removed 3 bases at V and 2 bases at J, leaving 6 bases unmatched. From germline, CDR1 is GTSNPN and CDR2 SVGIG (reference sequence). The CDR3 covers 15 residues. Each cell subset's genomic DNA was divided evenly among several immunoSEQ plates. Measured with immunoSEQ multiplex PCR; TCRdb has only the in-frame clones, and not every one. Among roughly 2.6 million clones listed, over 85% were seen once. As concerns this clone: The antigen remains undetermined.

The source of this sequence is a man aged 18 to 35 in good health. This chain joins TRBV30 and TRBJ2-2; TRBD1 matches 7 bases. Sequenced: naive CD4+ T cells sorted from blood. Regarding subset: CD45RA+ positively selected. CDR3 loop: CAWRATGKNTGELFF. The CDR3 DNA sequence: TGTGCCTGGAGGGCGACAGGGAAAAACACCGGGGAGCTGTTTTTT.